Listed below are T cell receptor beta chains from one sample, sequenced in a study of human versus mouse CDR3 diversity and MHC coevolution. Here immunoSEQ multiplex PCR was the method, and the copy in TCRdb shows in-frame clones only, minus some. The sample yields about 77,000 clones, around 92% seen once. Sequenced sample: naive CD4+ T cells from blood. The receptors shown here come from a person between 25 and 70 years old in good health. The CDR3 runs from the conserved cysteine through the conserved F or W.

v_gene: TRBV5-4; j_gene: TRBJ1-2; CDR3aa: CASSIRTTGTGDGYTF
v_gene: TRBV7-9; j_gene: TRBJ2-7; CDR3aa: CASSFTIRAYEQYF
v_gene: TRBV5-1; j_gene: TRBJ1-6; CDR3aa: CASSLQGLNSPLHF
v_gene: TRBV18; j_gene: TRBJ2-2; CDR3aa: CASSPFIGLADLTGELFF
v_gene: TRBV5-1; j_gene: TRBJ2-1; CDR3aa: CASSLVAGGPGEQFF
v_gene: TRBV7-5; j_gene: TRBJ2-3; CDR3aa: CVRSFRGAGDTQYF
v_gene: TRBV19; j_gene: TRBJ2-7; CDR3aa: CASSSWGDPSYEQYF
v_gene: TRBV5-3; j_gene: TRBJ1-3; CDR3aa: CARSRFGIQSSWRGPAGNTIYF
v_gene: TRBV7-9; j_gene: TRBJ1-3; CDR3aa: CASSRTGDGNTIYF
v_gene: TRBV5-1; j_gene: TRBJ2-1; CDR3aa: CASSLDSGYNEQFF
v_gene: TRBV10-1; j_gene: TRBJ1-2; CDR3aa: CASIRQGVHYGYTF
v_gene: TRBV18; j_gene: TRBJ2-7; CDR3aa: CASSPPSATYEQYF
v_gene: TRBV2; j_gene: TRBJ2-2; CDR3aa: CASRQSRVSGRTGELFF
v_gene: TRBV11-2; j_gene: TRBJ1-1; CDR3aa: CASSRVETTEAFF
v_gene: TRBV7-9; j_gene: TRBJ2-1; CDR3aa: CASSLGTSGSNEQFF
v_gene: TRBV18; j_gene: TRBJ2-2; CDR3aa: CASSPGAATGELFF
v_gene: TRBV5-4; j_gene: TRBJ1-2; CDR3aa: CASSPVGVPGEGYTF
v_gene: TRBV19; j_gene: TRBJ2-1; CDR3aa: CASSRASGGFEQFF
v_gene: TRBV5-1; j_gene: TRBJ2-1; CDR3aa: CASSGTSGHNEQFF
v_gene: TRBV30; j_gene: TRBJ1-5; CDR3aa: CAWSVAGLLGSQPQHF
v_gene: TRBV11-2; j_gene: TRBJ1-2; CDR3aa: CASSLDGAGAGYTF
v_gene: TRBV6-5; j_gene: TRBJ1-2; CDR3aa: CASQDRRYGYTF
v_gene: TRBV29-1; j_gene: TRBJ2-3; CDR3aa: CSVEDREISTDTQYF
v_gene: TRBV29-1; j_gene: TRBJ1-1; CDR3aa: CSVRDATEAFF
v_gene: TRBV6-1; j_gene: TRBJ2-7; CDR3aa: CASSDGQTNLYEQYF
v_gene: TRBV27; j_gene: TRBJ1-5; CDR3aa: CASSPGQGYQPQHF
v_gene: TRBV28; j_gene: TRBJ1-2; CDR3aa: CASSSRWAHRGAYGYTF
v_gene: TRBV7-8; j_gene: TRBJ1-4; CDR3aa: CASSPGGEKLFF
v_gene: TRBV6-1; j_gene: TRBJ2-5; CDR3aa: CASLPPRERGETQYF
v_gene: TRBV19; j_gene: TRBJ2-6; CDR3aa: CASSPSGRAGANVLTF
v_gene: TRBV27; j_gene: TRBJ1-1; CDR3aa: CASSFSRDTEAFF
v_gene: TRBV7-2; j_gene: TRBJ2-5; CDR3aa: CASSLIVFQETQYF
v_gene: TRBV7-2; j_gene: TRBJ1-5; CDR3aa: CASSYGVNQPQHF
v_gene: TRBV4-2; j_gene: TRBJ1-1; CDR3aa: CASSQDSGQGGTEAFF
v_gene: TRBV5-4; j_gene: TRBJ2-7; CDR3aa: CASSSSGSSYEQYF
v_gene: TRBV6-6; j_gene: TRBJ2-3; CDR3aa: CASSYRLADTQYF
v_gene: TRBV10-3; j_gene: TRBJ1-5; CDR3aa: CAISQGQELPQHF
v_gene: TRBV5-1; j_gene: TRBJ2-1; CDR3aa: CASSLWGVGNEQFF
v_gene: TRBV6-5; j_gene: TRBJ2-7; CDR3aa: CASRTSGQIYEQYF
v_gene: TRBV10-2; j_gene: TRBJ1-3; CDR3aa: CASSGADLLSGNTIYF
v_gene: TRBV2; j_gene: TRBJ2-3; CDR3aa: CASLLSGLRADTQYF
v_gene: TRBV21-1; j_gene: TRBJ1-5; CDR3aa: CASGEQGAGNQPQHF
v_gene: TRBV11-1; j_gene: TRBJ1-3; CDR3aa: CASSSGRGNTIYF
v_gene: TRBV7-9; j_gene: TRBJ2-2; CDR3aa: CASRGQGAGELFF
v_gene: TRBV5-1; j_gene: TRBJ2-1; CDR3aa: CASSFDSSSYNEQFF
v_gene: TRBV5-1; j_gene: TRBJ1-2; CDR3aa: CASSSGVQTGLYGYTF